This T cell receptor beta chain was captured by sequencing in a study of blood T cell repertoires in COVID-19. The overall study: Donors in the United States, Italy and Spain gave samples during acute or convalescent COVID-19.

With V trimmed by 6 bases and J by 4 bases, 6 bases remained unmatched. The CDR3 length is 16 residues. In germline, CDR1 is ENHRY, CDR2 SYGVKD. The method was immunoSEQ multiplex PCR; TCRdb's version includes in-frame clones alone and lacks a portion of them. The sample consists of about 500,000 clones, 70% to 90% of them appearing once. Only one count was recorded for this clone. The chain recombines TRBV10-3 with TRBJ2-3, with 14 bases matching TRBD2. This receptor was identified in a woman between 50 and 59 years old with COVID-19, enrolled during active disease. The sample consisted of peripheral blood. CDR3 in DNA: TGTGCCATCAGAAGTGGACTAGCGGGGGGTTCAGATACGCAGTATTTT. It translates to CAIRSGLAGGSDTQYF.